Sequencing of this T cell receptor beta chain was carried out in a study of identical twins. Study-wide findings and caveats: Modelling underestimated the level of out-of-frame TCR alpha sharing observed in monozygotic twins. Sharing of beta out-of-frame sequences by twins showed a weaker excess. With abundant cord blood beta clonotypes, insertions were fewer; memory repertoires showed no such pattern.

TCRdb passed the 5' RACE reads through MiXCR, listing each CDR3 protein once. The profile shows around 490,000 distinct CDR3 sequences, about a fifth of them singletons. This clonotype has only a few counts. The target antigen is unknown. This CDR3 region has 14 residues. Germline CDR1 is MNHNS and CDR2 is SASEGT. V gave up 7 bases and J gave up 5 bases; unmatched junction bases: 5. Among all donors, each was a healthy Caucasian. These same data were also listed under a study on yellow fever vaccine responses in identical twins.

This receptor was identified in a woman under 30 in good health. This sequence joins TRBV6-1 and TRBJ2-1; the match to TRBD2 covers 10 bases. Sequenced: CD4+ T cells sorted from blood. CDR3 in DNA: TGTGCCAGCACCCGGACTAGCGGTGACAATGAGCAGTTCTTC. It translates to CASTRTSGDNEQFF.